The clone carrying this T cell receptor beta chain was recorded at least ten times. As yet, its antigen is unknown. The germline CDR1 and CDR2 sequences are KGHSH and LQKENI. V dropped 5 bases and J dropped 2; count of bases not matched to a gene: 5. The length of the CDR3 is 15 residues. The data are from a study of early T cells in non-severe SARS-CoV-2 infection. Study background: Sequencing used unsorted whole-blood bulk RNA, so chains lack pairing. Study conclusions and caveats: Clonotype matching in VDJdb favored anti-spike CD8 responses and did not capture private and CD4 specificities.

Individual cDNA molecules were tagged with unique molecular identifiers, the study reported. MiXCR, run by TCRdb on the 5' RACE reads, gives a single entry per CDR3 protein. The data contain tens of thousands of distinct CDR3 sequences, less than 5% of them singletons. The sample taken for sequencing was whole blood. The receptor comes from an adult who was a healthcare worker with PCR-confirmed SARS-CoV-2 infection or an uninfected control (not recorded which). This chain links TRBV18 with TRBJ2-3; TRBD2 agrees at 9 bases. This CDR3 reads CASSTLAGHTDTQYF. The CDR3 DNA is TGTGCCAGCTCAACACTAGCGGGCCACACAGATACGCAGTATTTT.